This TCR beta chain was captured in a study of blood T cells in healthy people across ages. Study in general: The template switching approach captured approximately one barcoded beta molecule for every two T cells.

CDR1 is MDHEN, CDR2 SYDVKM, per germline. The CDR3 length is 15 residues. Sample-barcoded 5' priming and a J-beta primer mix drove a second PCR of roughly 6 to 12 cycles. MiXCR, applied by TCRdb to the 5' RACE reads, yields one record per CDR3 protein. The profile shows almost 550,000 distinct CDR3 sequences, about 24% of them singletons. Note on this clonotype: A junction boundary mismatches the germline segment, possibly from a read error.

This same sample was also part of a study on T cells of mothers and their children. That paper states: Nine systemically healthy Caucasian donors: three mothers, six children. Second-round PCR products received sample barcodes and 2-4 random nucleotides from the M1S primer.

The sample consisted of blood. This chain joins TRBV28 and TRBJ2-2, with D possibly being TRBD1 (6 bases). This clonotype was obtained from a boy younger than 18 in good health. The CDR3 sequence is CASSLWRGNAGELFF. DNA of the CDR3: TGTGCCAGCAGTTTATGGAGGGGGAACGCCGGGGAGCTGTTTTTT.